One and the same sample provided the 27 T cell receptor beta chains below, sequenced in a study of quantifying T cell responses using KT2 cells. Study-wide context: TCR alpha and beta constant-region primers primed reverse transcription of RNA.

A single-stranded UMI oligo with SP2 sequence was ligated to cDNA 3' ends. An equimolar mix of RC1.1 and RC1.2 primed the beta chain across TRBC1 and TRBC2. TCRdb re-called the UMI-ligation and nested PCR reads with MiXCR, one entry per CDR3 protein. The sample comprises fewer than 50,000 distinct CDR3 sequences, about 17% of which are singletons, and less than 50% rests with the top ten. Source material: PBMCs spiked with cells of the T cell clone KT2. The receptors derive from a human donor.

At least ten counts were recorded for this clonotype. V and J are TRBV28 and TRBJ2-7; D is perhaps TRBD2 (7 bases). Trimming shortened V by 3 bases and J by 4 bases, and 13 bases separated the two germline ends. The germline V gene has CDR1 MDHEN and CDR2 SYDVKM. The CDR3 spans 14 residues. CDR3: CASSFPGGLYEQYF. Written as DNA, the CDR3 is TGTGCCAGCAGTTTCCCCGGGGGGCTGTACGAGCAGTACTTC.

The V gene is TRBV30, the J gene TRBJ2-7; D could derive from TRBD1 or TRBD2 (5 bases each). V lost 7 bases and J lost 1, with 14 bases in between. Germline-derived CDR1 and CDR2 are GTSNPN and SVGIG (reference sequence). The CDR3 has 13 amino acids. The CDR3 coding sequence is TGTGCCTACCCGAGGGGCAGGTCCTACGAGCAGTACTTC. It is translated as CAYPRGRSYEQYF.

This clonotype turned up a few times. The V call is TRBV6-1, the J call TRBJ2-7; TRBD1 aligns across 9 bases. Germline V gene sequence: CDR1 MNHNS, CDR2 SASEGT. The CDR3 contains 14 residues. V lost 5 bases to trimming and J lost 3 bases; unmatched junction nucleotides: 5. In DNA form, the CDR3 reads TGTGCCAGCAGTCCCCGACAGGGGGGCTACGAGCAGTACTTC. Protein product: CASSPRQGGYEQYF.

This chain uses TRBV29-1 with TRBJ2-5, with 9 bases fitting TRBD2. CDR3 length: 15 amino acids. CDR1 is SQVTM and CDR2 is ANQGSEA in the germline V gene. V shed 6 bases, J shed 5 bases, and the junction held 13 bases outside the gene matches. The CDR3 loop reads CSVHTSGSLGETQYF. The CDR3 nucleotides read TGCAGCGTGCATACTAGCGGGTCCCTCGGGGAGACCCAGTACTTC.

The CDR3 sequence is CASSYVLSKGASNQPQHF. The DNA for the CDR3 is TGTGCCAGCAGTTACGTTCTGAGTAAGGGGGCGAGCAATCAGCCCCAGCATTTT. The chain couples TRBV6-2 or TRBV6-3 to TRBJ1-5; 7 positions match TRBD1. Losses at the gene ends were 2 bases for V and 1 base for J; bases not matched to a gene: 11. The V gene's germline CDR1 is MNHEY and CDR2 SVGEGT. CDR3 length equals 18 residues.

The V and J genes are TRBV13 and TRBJ1-2, with TRBD1 identical over 7 bases. The CDR3 is 13 residues long. Germline CDR1 and CDR2: PRHDT and FYEKMQ (reference sequence). With 10 bases clipped from V and 0 bases from J, the junction kept 5 bases outside the gene matches. CDR3 nucleotides: TGTGCCATCTTGACAGGGTCTAACTATGGCTACACCTTC. This gives the protein CAILTGSNYGYTF.

V is TRBV2 and J is TRBJ2-4; possible D gene TRBD1, 5 bases. Germline V lookup: CDR1 SNHLY, CDR2 FYNNEI. The CDR3 loop spans 12 amino acids. The V end lost 9 bases, the J end lost 3 bases, and 9 bases lay between the germline ends. This CDR3 reads CASDRLKNIQYF. CDR3 DNA sequence: TGTGCCAGTGACAGACTCAAAAACATTCAGTACTTC.

This clonotype occurred a few times. This chain connects TRBV11-2 to TRBJ2-1, with 11 bases aligning to TRBD2. The V and J ends lost 5 bases and 9 bases, in that order; junction bases with no gene match: 9. The CDR3 sequence is 15 residues long. Looked up from germline, CDR1 is SGHAT and CDR2 is FQNNGV. The CDR3 DNA reads as TGTGCCAGCAGCCCTATAGCGGGGGGGCGAGGTGAGCAGTTCTTC. It codes for CASSPIAGGRGEQFF.

This chain uses TRBV11-2 with TRBJ2-1, with 8 bases identical to TRBD2. The V segment lost 7 bases and the J segment 2 bases; nucleotides outside the gene matches: 13. This CDR3 is built from 17 residues. Germline assignment: CDR1 SGHAT and CDR2 FQNNGV. The CDR3, as DNA: TGTGCCAGCACCGGAGGGGGGTCTAGCGGGCCCTACAATGAGCAGTTCTTC. This codes for CASTGGGSSGPYNEQFF.

The chain is built from TRBV11-3 and TRBJ1-3; possibly TRBD1 for D (5 bases). With 1 base removed from V and 0 bases from J, the gap between germline ends came to 10 bases. Per germline, CDR1 SGHNT and CDR2 YENEEA. The CDR3 has 16 amino acids. This CDR3 is CASSLVAGNSGNTIYF. For the CDR3, the DNA is TGTGCCAGCAGCTTAGTGGCAGGGAACTCTGGAAACACCATATATTTT.

This clonotype is labeled medium-sized. The V and J genes are TRBV29-1 and TRBJ2-3; unclear D gene. V was shortened by 3 bases and J by 0 bases, with 16 bases between the two germline ends. Germline assignment: CDR1 SQVTM and CDR2 ANQGSEA. This CDR3 is 16 amino acids long. The CDR3 DNA reads TGCAGCGTTGATGGCATGGGATACTCTAGCACAGATACGCAGTATTTT. It specifies CSVDGMGYSSTDTQYF.

The V gene is TRBV24-1, the J gene TRBJ2-7, with 8 bases identical to TRBD1. V lost 3 bases, J lost 3 bases, and 9 bases stayed unmatched. CDR3 length: 16 residues. Germline CDR1 reads KGHDR; CDR2 reads SFDVKD. The CDR3 nucleotides are TGTGCCACCAGTGATGCCCGACAGGGGCAGGGCTACGAGCAGTACTTC. As protein: CATSDARQGQGYEQYF.

The chain uses TRBV12-3 or TRBV12-4 and TRBJ2-1, with D possibly being TRBD2 (6 bases). This CDR3 contains 15 residues. Trimming shortened V by 6 bases and J by 0 bases, and 12 bases separated the two germline ends. The CDR3 loop is CASSRDLSSYNEQFF. The CDR3 DNA is TGTGCCAGCAGCCGGGACTTAAGCTCCTACAATGAGCAGTTCTTC.

The V gene is TRBV11-2, the J gene TRBJ2-7, with 7 bases fitting TRBD2. Germline V gene lookup returns CDR1 SGHAT and CDR2 FQNNGV. V gave up 4 bases and J gave up 4 bases; unmatched junction bases: 10. The CDR3 consists of 15 residues. The CDR3 region has the DNA TGTGCCAGCAGCTCTTCTCCCGGGGGGAGGTACGAGCAGTACTTC. It translates to CASSSSPGGRYEQYF.

The chain couples TRBV14 to TRBJ2-5; D not resolved. Trimming shortened V by 1 base and J by 6 bases, and 6 bases separated the two germline ends. The length of the CDR3 is 12 residues. Per the germline V gene, CDR1 is SGHDN and CDR2 is FVKESK. CDR3 sequence (DNA): TGTGCCAGCAGCCAAGGTTTTAAGACCCAGTACTTC. It encodes CASSQGFKTQYF.

A single count supports this clonotype. This CDR3 reads CASSQAGWPGELFF. CDR3 nucleotide sequence: TGTGCCAGCAGCCAAGCAGGGTGGCCCGGGGAGCTGTTTTTT. The chain recombines TRBV14 with TRBJ2-2; weak D call: TRBD1 (5 bases). The CDR3 is made up of 14 amino acids. V was cut by 1 base and J by 6 bases, with 9 bases left in between. Germline values: CDR1 SGHDN, CDR2 FVKESK.

Note on this clonotype: Its ends do not fully match the called genes, so a read error is possible. The chain is built from TRBV15 and TRBJ2-7; no definite D call. CDR3 size: 12 residues. CDR1 and CDR2 (germline): LNHNV, YYDKDF (reference sequence). The chain's CDR3 is CATSRDHGSPGF. The CDR3 region has the DNA TGTGCCACCAGCAGAGATCATGGATCCCCCGGCTTC.

The chain recombines TRBV7-9 with TRBJ1-2; 8 nucleotides agree with TRBD1. V lost 5 bases, J lost 8 bases, and 13 bases stayed unmatched. The germline gives CDR1 SEHNR, CDR2 FQNEAQ (reference sequence). The CDR3 sequence is 15 residues long. CDR3 residues: CASSPGQGVAEGYTF. The CDR3 nucleotides are TGTGCCAGCAGCCCAGGACAGGGAGTGGCGGAGGGCTACACCTTC.

The genes are TRBV11-2 and TRBJ2-5; unclear D gene. Trimming shortened V by 4 bases and J by 3 bases, and 3 bases separated the two germline ends. The CDR3 is made up of 11 amino acids. Germline values: CDR1 SGHAT, CDR2 FQNNGV. The CDR3 sequence: CASSYEETQYF. Here the CDR3 DNA reads TGTGCCAGCAGCTACGAAGAGACCCAGTACTTC.

This clonotype showed up just a few times. The rearrangement links TRBV14 to TRBJ2-7, with 9 bases fitting TRBD1. This CDR3 is built from 18 residues. Germline V gene data show CDR1 as SGHDN and CDR2 as FVKESK. Germline trimming cut 4 bases from V and 5 bases from J; bases unmatched to any gene: 18. For the CDR3, the DNA is TGTGCCAGCAGCCGCCGTATTCAAACCGGGACAGGGAGCAACGAGCAGTACTTC. Translation gives CASSRRIQTGTGSNEQYF.

The chain combines TRBV6-6 with TRBJ1-4, with D possibly being TRBD1 (5 bases). Looked up from germline, CDR1 is MNHNY and CDR2 is SVGAGI (reference sequence). V was trimmed by 11 bases and J by 6 bases, leaving 16 bases between them. The CDR3 totals 13 residues. This CDR3 reads CAGTSGGYEKLFF. CDR3 in DNA: TGTGCCGGCACCTCGGGGGGTTATGAAAAACTGTTTTTT.

The gene calls are TRBV20-1 and TRBJ2-6, with no clear D. CDR1 and CDR2 (germline): DFQATT, SNEGSKA (reference sequence). The germline V and J ends were trimmed by 6 bases and 0 bases, with 9 bases remaining between them. The CDR3 sequence is 14 residues long. DNA for the CDR3: TGCAGTGCCATTCTGAACTCTGGGGCCAACGTCCTGACTTTC. Protein: CSAILNSGANVLTF.

The chain carries TRBV29-1 and TRBJ2-5, with no clear D. CDR3 size: 11 residues. V lost 7 bases to trimming and J lost 0 bases, with 6 bases between them. The V gene's germline CDR1 is SQVTM and CDR2 ANQGSEA. The DNA for the CDR3 is TGCAGCGCAGCCTACCAAGAGACCCAGTACTTC. It yields the protein CSAAYQETQYF. Filled out from reference TRBV29-1 and TRBJ2-5, the complete variable domain reads SAVISQKPSRDICQRGTSLTIQCQVDSQVTMMFWYRQQPGQSLTLIATANQGSEATYESGFVIDKFPISRPNLTFSTLTVSNMSPEDSSIYLCSAAYQETQYFGPGTRLLVL.

This clonotype was recorded many times. The chain joins TRBV2 to TRBJ2-5; no reliable D call. Trimming shortened V by 8 bases and J by 1 base, and 11 bases separated the two germline ends. CDR3 length equals 13 residues. The germline CDR1 and CDR2 sequences are SNHLY and FYNNEI. CDR3 sequence (DNA): TGTGCCAGCGGAAAAGGGATCCAAGAGACCCAGTACTTC. Protein: CASGKGIQETQYF.

The V gene is TRBV10-1, the J gene TRBJ2-2, with TRBD1 identical over 8 bases. The trim removed 3 bases at V and 5 bases at J, leaving 2 bases unmatched. Per the germline V gene, CDR1 is WNHNN and CDR2 is SYGVQD (reference sequence). CDR3 length: 14 residues. In DNA, the CDR3 is TGCGCCAGCAGTGAAAGGACAGGGACCGGGGAGCTGTTTTTT. As protein: CASSERTGTGELFF.

This chain connects TRBV12-3 or TRBV12-4 to TRBJ2-3, with TRBD1 matching 8 bases. The CDR3 length is 15 residues. V was pared by 2 bases and J by 3 bases, with 4 bases of the junction left unmatched. In nucleotides, the CDR3 is TGTGCCAGCAGTTTAAACGGACAGGGTACAGATACGCAGTATTTT. It specifies CASSLNGQGTDTQYF.

The V gene is TRBV11-2, the J gene TRBJ1-3, with D unresolved. Trimming stripped 5 bases from V and 0 bases from J, with 14 bases between. The germline CDR1 and CDR2 sequences are SGHAT and FQNNGV. The CDR3 length is 16 residues. The CDR3, as DNA: TGTGCCAGCAGCCCCTTGGACGGCTACTCTGGAAACACCATATATTTT. Translating gives CASSPLDGYSGNTIYF.